The 8 T cell receptor beta chains reported below all come from one sample, sequenced in a study of molecular identifiers for immune sequencing clone quantification. Each CDR3 protein is one row after TCRdb ran MiXCR on the PCR reads. This table holds over 600,000 distinct CDR3 sequences, 15% to 20% found once. The sample consisted of naive CD8+ T cells from blood, with Jurkat cell RNA spiked in. The sample's subset: FACS-sorted CD8+CD4-CCR7+CD45RA+ naive T cells. The receptors originated from a human donor in good health. Some libraries in this study had Jurkat cell RNA spiked in.

V usage is TRBV7-9 and J usage is TRBJ2-1, with D tentatively TRBD2 (5 bases). The CDR3 loop spans 15 amino acids. CDR1 is SEHNR and CDR2 is FQNEAQ in the germline V gene (reference sequence). Deletions cut 5 bases from V and 8 bases from J, with 19 bases between. The CDR3 DNA reads TGTGCCAGCAGCCGGGAAGGGAATCAACGCGATGAGCAGTTCTTC. It yields the protein CASSREGNQRDEQFF.

Only a few counts were recorded for this clonotype. The chain combines TRBV12-3 or TRBV12-4 with TRBJ2-3; 12 nucleotides agree with TRBD2. V lost 3 bases, J lost 6 bases, and 7 bases stayed unmatched. The CDR3 spans 16 residues. The CDR3 sequence is CASSFTSGGRADTQYF. CDR3 coding DNA: TGTGCCAGCAGTTTTACTAGCGGGGGGAGGGCGGATACGCAGTATTTT.

This clonotype was found many times. The rearrangement uses TRBV6-5 and TRBJ2-5; 10 nucleotides agree with TRBD1. Trimming removed 2 bases from V and 3 bases from J; junction bases left unmatched: 9. The CDR3 loop spans 17 amino acids. Germline values: CDR1 MNHEY, CDR2 SVGAGI. Here the CDR3 reads CASSYVLGQGLEETQYF. The CDR3 bases are TGTGCCAGCAGTTACGTTTTGGGACAGGGGCTAGAAGAGACCCAGTACTTC.

This clonotype came up a few times. A much larger clone sits a single nucleotide away, making a read error possible. The CDR3 region has the DNA TGTGCCAGCAGAACACGGGACGGAAGCTACAATGAGCAGTCCTTC. It specifies CASRTRDGSYNEQSF. The J gene is TRBJ2-1, the V gene TRBV6-5; D tentatively reads TRBD1 or TRBD2 (5 bases each). Germline CDR1 and CDR2: MNHEY and SVGAGI. The CDR3 length is 15 residues.

This clonotype has at least ten counts. J is TRBJ1-1 and V is TRBV30; D gene unclear. CDR1 is GTSNPN and CDR2 is SVGIG in the germline V gene (reference sequence). CDR3 length equals 13 residues. V was clipped by 0 bases and J by 5 bases, with 10 bases between them. The CDR3 DNA sequence: TGTGCCTGGAGTGTACATAGGGCTACTGAAGCTTTCTTT. Its translation: CAWSVHRATEAFF.

The table lists this clonotype with many counts. Its ends do not fully match the called genes, so a read error is possible. The chain links TRBV7-9 to TRBJ2-5, with 11 bases fitting TRBD1. The CDR3 spans 15 residues. Germline V gene sequence: CDR1 SEHNR, CDR2 FQNEAQ (reference sequence). The CDR3: CASSVAGTGGETQYF. In DNA, the CDR3 is TGTGCCAGCAGCGTAGCTGGGACAGGGGGAGAGACCCAGTACTTC.

This clonotype appeared many times. This chain links TRBV9 with TRBJ2-1; D uncertain. Trimming removed 3 bases from V and 5 bases from J, with 9 bases in between. CDR3 size: 13 residues. Per germline, CDR1 SGDLS and CDR2 YYNGEE. The CDR3 coding sequence is TGTGCCAGCAGCGACCGACACAACAATGAGCAGTTCTTC. This codes for CASSDRHNNEQFF.

Turning to this clonotype: It is likely a read error, because the conserved phenylalanine at the end of the CDR3 is missing. The chain links TRBV2 to TRBJ2-3; 8 bases agree with TRBD1. The ends lost 3 bases at V and 0 bases at J; junction bases unmatched: 5. The germline gives CDR1 SNHLY, CDR2 FYNNEI. The CDR3 spans 16 residues. CDR3 region: CASSEGTGDSTDTQYL. The DNA for the CDR3 is TGTGCCAGCAGTGAGGGGACAGGAGATAGCACAGATACGCAGTATCTT.